This TCR beta chain appears in the sequencing data of a study of vaccination effects on CD4 cells after COVID-19. The overall study: A median of 72 days separated the second dose and sampling. Study-level points and caveats: Marked clonal contraction was seen in infection- and vaccine-induced clones late after vaccination. Convalescent patients were scarce in the study, and it lacked early post-infection timepoints.

Assay: immunoSEQ multiplex PCR; the TCRdb copy retains only in-frame clones and omits some. The sample lists roughly 43,000 clones; around three quarters were seen once. In its sample, this clone was seen once. No antigen is known for it. Antigen-specific CD4+ T cells were first expanded with viral peptide pools by the ViraFEST assay and only then sequenced. At the end of around eleven days of culture, CD4+ T cells were isolated. Each participant was administered two doses of either the BNT162b2 or the mRNA-1273 vaccine. Nucleocapsid antibodies stayed negative before and after vaccination, showing no earlier SARS-CoV-2 infection. The source material was CD4+ T cells from PBMCs cultured with HCoV-OC43 spike peptides, sampled after COVID-19 vaccination. Subset in this sample: HCoV-OC43 spike overlapping peptide pool stimulation. The sequence was collected from a human donor who received a COVID-19 vaccine.

CDR3 residues: CATSRDRDSYTDTQYF. The DNA for the CDR3 is TGTGCCACCAGCAGAGATCGGGACAGCTACACAGATACGCAGTATTTT. The chain uses TRBV15 and TRBJ2-3, with TRBD1 identical over 7 bases. Germline CDR1 LNHNV, CDR2 YYDKDF (reference sequence). V trimming: 0 bases; J trimming: 2 bases; junction bases outside the gene matches: 5. This CDR3 spans 16 amino acids.